This passage covers 27 T cell receptor beta chains from one sample sequenced in a study of T cells in Graves' hyperthyroidism and ophthalmopathy. Amplification of TCR beta CDR3 regions used RNA as the template. The primer set for the first-round RT-PCR of the TCR CDR3 was HTBI. TCRdb processed the multiplex PCR reads anew with MiXCR; each CDR3 protein has one entry. The data hold around 200,000 distinct CDR3 sequences, with 15% to 20% observed a single time. Sequencing was done on a sample of blood. Receptor source: a man aged 35-49 years with Graves' hyperthyroidism.

This clonotype appeared once. Given a much more abundant clone one base away, this may be a read error. In this CDR3 the conserved last residue, phenylalanine or tryptophan, is missing, so a read error is likely. This chain uses TRBV20-1 with TRBJ2-3; TRBD2 agrees at 8 bases. V shed 3 bases and J 6 bases; nucleotides not matched to a gene: 5. The CDR3 is made up of 13 amino acids. Germline CDR1 and CDR2: DFQATT and SNEGSKA (reference sequence). CDR3 sequence reads: CSASGPGGDTQYS. In DNA form, the CDR3 reads TGCAGTGCTAGTGGTCCGGGAGGGGATACGCAGTATTCT.

This clonotype has just a few counts. The chain has TRBV19 and TRBJ2-7, with a tentative D call TRBD2 (5 bases). The CDR3 spans 17 residues. V lost 5 bases and J lost 6, with 26 bases in between. Germline V gives CDR1 LNHDA, CDR2 SQIVND (reference sequence). CDR3 sequence: CASSPGDRRIFPCEQYF. The CDR3 DNA follows: TGTGCCAGTAGTCCCGGGGATCGACGGATTTTCCCCTGCGAGCAGTACTTC.

This clonotype was detected many times. This chain connects TRBV5-1 to TRBJ1-2; D is uncertain. The CDR3 has 16 residues. V dropped 0 bases and J dropped 0 bases, with 12 bases sitting between them. CDR1 SGHRS and CDR2 YFSETQ come from the germline V gene. The CDR3 here is CASSLAADPSNYGYTF. In DNA form, the CDR3 reads TGCGCCAGCAGCTTGGCCGCAGACCCTTCTAACTATGGCTACACCTTC.

This clonotype was recorded at least ten times. This chain uses TRBV7-6 with TRBJ1-2, with D hard to call. CDR1 SGHVS and CDR2 FNYEAQ come from the germline V gene. The V gene lost 1 base and the J gene lost 0 bases, with 12 bases spanning the gap. The CDR3 totals 16 residues. CDR3 bases: TGTGCCAGCAGCTTAGAATCGGGAAAAGCTAACTATGGCTACACCTTC. It is translated as CASSLESGKANYGYTF.

This clonotype showed up just a few times. The chain employs TRBV3-1 and TRBJ1-6; 7 positions match TRBD1. Trimming cost V 5 bases and J 0 bases; bases outside gene matches: 10. This CDR3 has 18 amino acids. The V gene's germline CDR1 is LGHDT and CDR2 YNNKEL (reference sequence). The CDR3: CASSETGTKSSYNSPLHF. The CDR3 DNA reads TGTGCCAGCAGCGAGACAGGGACCAAGAGCTCCTATAATTCACCCCTCCACTTT.

Remarks on this clonotype: A much larger clone sits a single nucleotide away, making a read error possible. The chain employs TRBV5-1 and TRBJ2-1; TRBD2 matches 8 bases. The J segment lost 10 bases and the V segment lost 4 bases, leaving 7 bases of the junction unmatched. Germline V lookup: CDR1 SGHRS, CDR2 YFSETQ. There are 13 residues in the CDR3. CDR3 in amino acids: CASSALRGGEQFF. The CDR3, as DNA: TGCGCCAGCAGCGCGCTACGGGGGGGAGAGCAGTTCTTC.

A single count supports this clonotype. The DNA for the CDR3 is TGTGCCAGCAAGGAGGGACAGACCACAGATACGCAGTATTTT. Translation: CASKEGQTTDTQYF. The V and J genes are TRBV7-9 and TRBJ2-3; tentatively, D is TRBD1 (7 bases). Trimming took off 7 bases at V and 2 bases at J, with 13 bases between the two ends. The length of the CDR3 is 14 residues. Germline V gene sequence: CDR1 SEHNR, CDR2 FQNEAQ (reference sequence). Supplemented by reference TRBV7-9 and TRBJ2-3, the full variable domain reads DTGVSQNPRHKITKRGQNVTFRCDPISEHNRLYWYRQTLGQGPEFLTYFQNEAQLEKSRLLSDRFSAERPKGSFSTLEIQRTEQGDSAMYLCASKEGQTTDTQYFGPGTRLTVL.

This clonotype was seen ten or more times. The V gene is TRBV5-1, the J gene TRBJ2-1; 14 bases are a match to TRBD2. The ends lost 0 bases at V and 7 bases at J; junction bases unmatched: 3. Germline V lookup: CDR1 SGHRS, CDR2 YFSETQ. The CDR3 sequence is 16 residues long. For the CDR3, the DNA is TGCGCCAGCAGCTTGGAGGGACTAGCGGGGGTTAATGAGCAGTTCTTC. It specifies CASSLEGLAGVNEQFF.

V gene TRBV7-3 combines with J gene TRBJ1-3; no definite D call. V was pared by 10 bases and J by 0 bases, with 13 bases between. CDR1 is SGHTA and CDR2 is FQGTGA in the germline V gene. The CDR3 has 14 residues. CDR3 in amino acids: CATSDGVSGNTIYF. DNA for the CDR3: TGTGCCACCAGTGACGGGGTCTCTGGAAACACCATATATTTT.

This clonotype was seen at least ten times. The J gene is TRBJ1-5, the V gene TRBV3-1; D is unclear. Per the germline V gene, CDR1 is LGHDT and CDR2 is YNNKEL (reference sequence). The CDR3 spans 12 residues. V was trimmed by 3 bases and J by 3 bases, leaving 3 bases between them. In nucleotides, the CDR3 is TGTGCCAGCAGCCAGTTCAATCAGCCCCAGCATTTT. Translating it yields CASSQFNQPQHF.

This clonotype was seen many times. This chain uses TRBV24-1 with TRBJ1-5, with D perhaps TRBD1 (6 bases). V was shortened by 5 bases and J by 1 base, with 14 bases between the two germline ends. CDR3 length equals 16 residues. Germline assignment: CDR1 KGHDR and CDR2 SFDVKD. CDR3 nucleotide sequence: TGTGCCACCAGTGGGGGGGCTCACACCAGCAATCAGCCCCAGCATTTT. Translating gives CATSGGAHTSNQPQHF.

The rearrangement uses TRBV11-2 and TRBJ2-5; 13 nucleotides match TRBD2. Germline V gene data show CDR1 as SGHAT and CDR2 as FQNNGV. The CDR3 totals 17 residues. The ends lost 5 bases at V and 5 bases at J; junction bases unmatched: 11. The CDR3 nucleotides are TGTGCCAGCAGCGGAGAGGGACTAGCGGGGCTTTTTGAGACCCAGTACTTC. The encoded protein is CASSGEGLAGLFETQYF.

This clonotype was detected a few times. This rearrangement joins TRBV5-1 to TRBJ1-2; a weak D match, TRBD1 (6 bases). The CDR3 runs 13 residues. CDR1 and CDR2 from the germline V gene are SGHRS and YFSETQ. Trimming removed 4 bases at V and 4 bases at J, with 11 bases between. The CDR3 coding sequence is TGCGCCAGCAGCCTGGACAGACTCTATGGCTACACCTTC. Protein product: CASSLDRLYGYTF.

The table lists this clonotype with many counts. CDR3 bases: TGTGCCAGCAGCCCGGGTGGGAAGAACACTGAAGCTTTCTTT. Translation: CASSPGGKNTEAFF. This chain links TRBV12-3 or TRBV12-4 with TRBJ1-1; no clear D gene. The CDR3 length is 14 residues. V lost 6 bases and J 1 base, leaving 12 bases between the germline ends.

The V call is TRBV4-3, the J call TRBJ1-2, with D unresolved. Germline loops: CDR1 LGHNA, CDR2 YSLEER. The CDR3 runs 13 residues. Trimming left V 0 bases short and J 8 bases short, with 10 bases between. The CDR3 DNA reads TGCGCCAGCAGCCAAGAGCTTGGGTCGGGCTACACCTTC. Residues: CASSQELGSGYTF.

V usage is TRBV19 and J usage is TRBJ2-1; TRBD2 matches 11 bases. The germline V gene encodes CDR1 LNHDA and CDR2 SQIVND (reference sequence). There are 17 residues in the CDR3. J gave up 1 base and V 5 bases, and 7 bases lay outside the gene matches. CDR3 coding DNA: TGTGCCAGTAGTGCAAGACTAGCGGGGATGTCCTACAATGAGCAGTTCTTC. Residues: CASSARLAGMSYNEQFF.

This clonotype was seen ten or more times. The J gene is TRBJ2-1, the V gene TRBV5-8; either TRBD1 or TRBD2 may supply D (5 bases each). Trimming left V 0 bases short and J 0 bases short, with 10 bases between. CDR1 SGHTS and CDR2 YDEGEE come from the germline V gene. The length of the CDR3 is 16 residues. CDR3 nucleotides: TGTGCCAGCAGCTTGGTTCTGGGGACCTCCTACAATGAGCAGTTCTTC. Protein sequence: CASSLVLGTSYNEQFF.

In its sample, this clonotype was seen a few times. The rearrangement uses TRBV7-9 and TRBJ2-1, with 7 bases lining up with TRBD2. The CDR3 length is 14 residues. V was pared by 5 bases and J by 6 bases, with 7 bases of the junction left unmatched. The germline V gene encodes CDR1 SEHNR and CDR2 FQNEAQ (reference sequence). CDR3 amino acids: CASSRAGEINEQFF. CDR3 sequence (DNA): TGTGCCAGCAGCCGGGCGGGGGAGATCAATGAGCAGTTCTTC.

This clonotype came up a few times. This chain connects TRBV10-2 to TRBJ2-7; 12 nucleotides agree with TRBD1. V lost 2 bases to trimming and J lost 7 bases; unmatched junction nucleotides: 9. The CDR3 sequence is 16 residues long. The V gene's germline CDR1 is WSHSY and CDR2 SAAADI. The CDR3: CASSEVLGQGAPEQYF. CDR3 DNA: TGCGCCAGCAGTGAGGTCTTGGGACAGGGGGCGCCTGAGCAGTACTTC.

This clonotype was observed many times. The CDR3 DNA reads TGTGCCTGGAGCCGCGGGGGGCAGGGACAAGAGACCCAGTACTTC. Translating it yields CAWSRGGQGQETQYF. The chain employs TRBV30 and TRBJ2-5, with 8 positions matching TRBD2. CDR3 size: 15 residues. Germline trimming cut 3 bases from V and 2 bases from J; bases unmatched to any gene: 8. Germline V gene sequence: CDR1 GTSNPN, CDR2 SVGIG (reference sequence).

This clonotype was detected only a few times. The rearrangement links TRBV11-2 to TRBJ2-6; D call uncertain. This CDR3 spans 17 amino acids. V lost 0 bases, J lost 1 base, and 10 bases lay in between. The germline V gene has CDR1 SGHAT and CDR2 FQNNGV. This CDR3 reads CASSLDPLVSGANVLTF. CDR3 bases: TGTGCCAGCAGCTTAGATCCTCTGGTTTCTGGGGCCAACGTCCTGACTTTC.

For this clonotype: The junction and the germline gene differ at one end; a read error may be behind it. This chain uses TRBV7-8 with TRBJ1-3, with unresolved D. Germline V gene sequence: CDR1 SGHVS, CDR2 FQNEAQ. CDR3 size: 16 residues. The CDR3 reads CASGLAGMSSGNTIYF. The CDR3 bases are TGTGCCAGCGGCTTAGCGGGAATGAGCTCTGGAAACACCATATATTTT.

In its sample, this clonotype was seen once. The chain joins TRBV2 to TRBJ1-1; D gene ambiguous. CDR1 and CDR2 (germline): SNHLY, FYNNEI. Trimming took 9 bases from V and 7 from J, leaving 9 bases between them. CDR3 length: 10 residues. The CDR3 region has the DNA TGTGCCAGTTCCCGACGTGAAGCTTTCTTT. Its translation: CASSRREAFF.

This rearrangement joins TRBV19 to TRBJ2-7; D is possibly TRBD1 (5 bases). Germline CDR1 and CDR2: LNHDA and SQIVND (reference sequence). The CDR3 loop spans 13 amino acids. The V and J ends lost 8 bases and 5 bases respectively, with 16 bases between them. CDR3 sequence: CASGAALSHEQYF. CDR3 nucleotides: TGTGCCAGTGGGGCGGCCCTGTCCCACGAGCAGTACTTC. Combining the CDR3 with reference TRBV19 and TRBJ2-7 gives the whole variable domain DGGITQSPKYLFRKEGQNVTLSCEQNLNHDAMYWYRQDPGQGLRLIYYSQIVNDFQKGDIAEGYSVSREKKESFPLTVTSAQKNPTAFYLCASGAALSHEQYFGPGTRLTVT.

The sample holds many counts of this clonotype. The V and J genes are TRBV12-3 or TRBV12-4 and TRBJ1-2, with TRBD1 identical over 7 bases. CDR3 size: 14 residues. V was clipped by 6 bases and J by 0 bases; unmatched bases: 4. In nucleotides, the CDR3 is TGTGCCAGCAGCCGGGGACAGCCTAACTATGGCTACACCTTC. Protein: CASSRGQPNYGYTF.

The sample holds many counts of this clonotype. The V call is TRBV20-1, the J call TRBJ1-1; D is unresolved. The V end lost 5 bases, the J end lost 1 base, and 5 bases lay between the germline ends. Germline CDR1 DFQATT, CDR2 SNEGSKA (reference sequence). The CDR3 totals 11 residues. The CDR3 DNA reads TGCAGTGCTCGACAGAACACTGAAGCTTTCTTT. Protein sequence: CSARQNTEAFF.

This clonotype was observed at least ten times. This chain links TRBV11-2 with TRBJ2-5, with D possibly being TRBD1 (6 bases). The ends were cut back, 5 bases at V and 1 base at J, with 14 bases in the middle. This CDR3 contains 15 residues. The germline CDR1 and CDR2 sequences are SGHAT and FQNNGV. In DNA form, the CDR3 reads TGTGCCAGCAGCCAGGGGAACAGGATCCAAGAGACCCAGTACTTC. Protein product: CASSQGNRIQETQYF.